The sequence of this TCR beta chain was determined in a study of shared clonotypes between healthy human individuals. TCRdb's copy holds only in-frame clones and misses some; the assay was immunoSEQ multiplex PCR. The data show 1,500,000 or so clones, approximately 98.5% seen once. Germline V gene sequence: CDR1 SEHNR, CDR2 FQNEAQ (reference sequence). This CDR3 spans 13 amino acids. Trimming took 3 bases from V and 1 from J, leaving 6 bases between them. The clonotype comes from a man in his thirties or forties in good health. The sample consisted of naive CD4+ T cells sorted from blood. Sample subset: CD45RA+ positively selected. This chain joins TRBV7-9 and TRBJ1-1; D uncertain. The CDR3 DNA reads as TGTGCCAGCAGCTTCATAGGGAACACTGAAGCTTTCTTT. This encodes CASSFIGNTEAFF.